This T cell receptor (beta chain) was retrieved from a study of CD4 T cells in relation to SARS-CoV-2 and coronaviruses. Study context: Shared crossreactive spike epitopes were mapped to their HLA restriction.

Study observations and caveats: Each donor contributed either pre-pandemic or post-infection samples, not both. Crossreactive clones expanded significantly less to SARS-CoV-2 than monoreactive clones.

As to this clone: No antigen is known for it.

Unexposed donor CD4+ T cells date from about 2011-2019, before the COVID-19 pandemic. The V end was cut by 5 bases, the J end by 8 bases, with 11 bases between. The V gene's germline CDR1 is MNHEY and CDR2 SVGEGT. The CDR3 loop spans 12 amino acids. Naive and memory CD4+ T cell DNA was deep-sequenced without culture. Only in-frame clones appear in the TCRdb table, and some are missing; sequencing was by immunoSEQ multiplex PCR. The sample records tens of thousands of clones, approximately 95% being singletons. This TCR came from a human donor in good health. The chain has TRBV6-2 or TRBV6-3 and TRBJ2-3; D might be TRBD1 (5 bases). Specimen: naive CD4+ T cells from PBMCs. Subset defined: naive CD4+ T cells isolated by negative enrichment. CDR3 loop: CASSQGEATQYF. The CDR3 DNA reads TGTGCCAGCAGTCAGGGCGAGGCTACGCAGTATTTT.